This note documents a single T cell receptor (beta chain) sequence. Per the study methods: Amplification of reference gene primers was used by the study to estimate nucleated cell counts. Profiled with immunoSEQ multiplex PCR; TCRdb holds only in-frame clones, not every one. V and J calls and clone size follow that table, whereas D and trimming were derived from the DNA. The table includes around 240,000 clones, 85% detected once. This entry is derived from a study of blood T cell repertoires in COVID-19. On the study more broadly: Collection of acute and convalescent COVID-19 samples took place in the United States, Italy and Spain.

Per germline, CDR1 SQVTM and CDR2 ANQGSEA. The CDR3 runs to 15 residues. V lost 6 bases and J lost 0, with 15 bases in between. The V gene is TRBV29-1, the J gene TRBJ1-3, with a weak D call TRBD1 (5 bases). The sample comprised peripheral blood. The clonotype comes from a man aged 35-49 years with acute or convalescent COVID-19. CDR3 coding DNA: TGCAGCGTACAGGACGAGTTGAGCTCTGGAAACACCATATATTTT. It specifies CSVQDELSSGNTIYF.